This TCR beta chain was observed in a study of cytomegalovirus exposure and HLA in healthy donors. General observations from the study: In a later analysis, productive TCRs from donors in an Asian-associated ancestry cluster reportedly carried fewer N-insertions than the cohort mean. Researchers counted approximately 160 TCR beta chains as cytomegalovirus-associated. The study had only CMV serostatus as immune exposure information.

Primers included in the PCR were 60 Vbeta and 13 Jbeta primers. Clones were sequenced by immunoSEQ multiplex PCR, and TCRdb holds only the in-frame ones, with some missing. In the table there are 150,000 to 160,000 clones, 70% to 80% of which are singletons. With respect to this clone: What it binds is not known.

The V gene lost 0 bases and the J gene lost 3 bases, with 10 bases spanning the gap. The germline CDR1 and CDR2 sequences are SGDLS and YYNGEE. CDR3 length: 14 residues. Sequences were obtained from PBMCs. The chain employs TRBV9 and TRBJ2-7, with TRBD2 as a possible D gene (5 bases). This receptor was obtained from a man younger than 40 in good health and CMV-seropositive. DNA for the CDR3: TGTGCCAGCAGCGTAGCGGGATGGGGCTACGAGCAGTACTTC. This codes for CASSVAGWGYEQYF.